This T cell receptor (beta chain) was captured by sequencing in a study of cytomegalovirus exposure and HLA in healthy donors. Notes on the study in general: There was a cluster of highly shared sequence variants that was likely a sequencing artifact. The study recorded over 150 TCR beta chains that were cytomegalovirus-associated. For presence/absence analyses, sequencing depth was assumed to be roughly uniform across donors. Exclusion as indistinguishable affected some V segments, including TRBV6-2 and TRBV6-3.

It was with 60 Vbeta and 13 Jbeta primers that the PCR ran. Sequencing used immunoSEQ multiplex PCR; TCRdb keeps in-frame clones, though not all of them. The repertoire includes some 120,000 clones, 74% of them detected once, and 4% sits in the top ten. A remark on this clone: Its antigen is undetermined.

CDR3 length: 14 residues. Trimming took off 4 bases at V and 0 bases at J, with 10 bases between the two ends. Germline CDR1 reads SGHRS; CDR2 reads YFSETQ. This TCR derives from a man aged 35 to 55 in good health and CMV-seropositive. The V call is TRBV5-1, the J call TRBJ1-1; D is undetermined. Sequenced: PBMCs. The CDR3 sequence: CASSPQNLNTEAFF. In DNA, the CDR3 is TGCGCCAGCAGCCCCCAGAACCTGAACACTGAAGCTTTCTTT.